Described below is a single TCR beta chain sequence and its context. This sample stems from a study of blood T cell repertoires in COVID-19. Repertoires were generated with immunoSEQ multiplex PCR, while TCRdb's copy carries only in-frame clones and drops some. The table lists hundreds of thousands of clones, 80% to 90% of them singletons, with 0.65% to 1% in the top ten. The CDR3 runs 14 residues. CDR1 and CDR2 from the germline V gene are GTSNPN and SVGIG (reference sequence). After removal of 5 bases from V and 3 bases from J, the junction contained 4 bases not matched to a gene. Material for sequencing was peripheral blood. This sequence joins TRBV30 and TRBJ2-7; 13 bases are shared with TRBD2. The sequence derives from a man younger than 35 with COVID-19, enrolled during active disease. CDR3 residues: CAWRGLAGHYEQYF. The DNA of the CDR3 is TGTGCCTGGCGGGGACTAGCGGGACACTACGAGCAGTACTTC.